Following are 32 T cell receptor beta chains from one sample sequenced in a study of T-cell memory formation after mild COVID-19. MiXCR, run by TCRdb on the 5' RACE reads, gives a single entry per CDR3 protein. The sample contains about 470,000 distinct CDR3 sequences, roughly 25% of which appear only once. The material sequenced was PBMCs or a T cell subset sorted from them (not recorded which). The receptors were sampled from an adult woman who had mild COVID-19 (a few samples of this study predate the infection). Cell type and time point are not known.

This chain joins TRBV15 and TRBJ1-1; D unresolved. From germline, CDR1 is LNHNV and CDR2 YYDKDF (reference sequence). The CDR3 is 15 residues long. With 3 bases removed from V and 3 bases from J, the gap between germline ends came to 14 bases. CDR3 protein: CATSRRDGFYTEAFF. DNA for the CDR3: TGTGCCACCAGCAGGCGAGACGGGTTCTACACTGAAGCTTTCTTT.

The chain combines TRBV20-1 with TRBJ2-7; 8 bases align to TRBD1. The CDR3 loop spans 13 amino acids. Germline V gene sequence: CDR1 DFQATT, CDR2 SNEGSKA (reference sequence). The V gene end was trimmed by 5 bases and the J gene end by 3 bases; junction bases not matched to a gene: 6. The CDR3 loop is CSAGQGEVYEQYF. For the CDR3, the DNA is TGCAGTGCTGGACAGGGAGAGGTCTACGAGCAGTACTTC.

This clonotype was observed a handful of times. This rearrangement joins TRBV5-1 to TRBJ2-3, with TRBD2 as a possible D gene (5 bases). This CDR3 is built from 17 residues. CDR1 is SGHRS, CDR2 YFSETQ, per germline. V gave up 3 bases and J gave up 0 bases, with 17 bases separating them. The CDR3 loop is CASSSAGQPASTDTQYF. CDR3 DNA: TGCGCCAGCAGCTCGGCGGGTCAACCGGCTAGCACAGATACGCAGTATTTT.

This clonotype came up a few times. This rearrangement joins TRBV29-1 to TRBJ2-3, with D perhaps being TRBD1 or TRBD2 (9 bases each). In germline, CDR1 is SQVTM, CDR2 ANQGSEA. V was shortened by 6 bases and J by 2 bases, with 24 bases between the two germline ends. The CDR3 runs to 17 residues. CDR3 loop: CSVGQGIWTSVTDTQYF. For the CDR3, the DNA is TGCAGCGTCGGACAGGGGATATGGACTAGCGTCACAGATACGCAGTATTTT.

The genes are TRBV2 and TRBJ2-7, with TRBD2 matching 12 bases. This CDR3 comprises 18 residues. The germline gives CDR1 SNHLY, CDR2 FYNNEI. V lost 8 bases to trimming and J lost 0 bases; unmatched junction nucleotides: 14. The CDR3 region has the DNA TGTGCCAGCCTCGATAGGAGCGGACTAGCGGGGAGCTCCTACGAGCAGTACTTC. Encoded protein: CASLDRSGLAGSSYEQYF.

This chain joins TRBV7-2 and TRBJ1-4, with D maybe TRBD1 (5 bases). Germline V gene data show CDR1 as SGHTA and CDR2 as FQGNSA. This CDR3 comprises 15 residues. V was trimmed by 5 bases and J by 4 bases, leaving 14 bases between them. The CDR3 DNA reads TGTGCCAGCAGCGCCCAGGGTACGGATAATGAAAAACTGTTTTTT. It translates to CASSAQGTDNEKLFF.

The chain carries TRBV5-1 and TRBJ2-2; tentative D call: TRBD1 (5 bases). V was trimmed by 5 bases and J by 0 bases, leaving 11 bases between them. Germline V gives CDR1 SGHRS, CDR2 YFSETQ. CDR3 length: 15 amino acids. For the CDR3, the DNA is TGCGCCAGCAGTATACAGGTCGCGAACACCGGGGAGCTGTTTTTT. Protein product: CASSIQVANTGELFF.

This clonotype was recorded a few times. The CDR3 is CASSLESVNEQFF. CDR3 DNA: TGTGCCAGCAGCTTAGAGTCAGTCAATGAGCAGTTCTTC. The chain uses TRBV7-9 and TRBJ2-1; D not resolved. Trimming took off 1 base at V and 6 bases at J, with 7 bases between the two ends. Per germline, CDR1 SEHNR and CDR2 FQNEAQ (reference sequence). The CDR3 has 13 residues.

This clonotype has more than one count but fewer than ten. CDR3 coding DNA: TGCAGCGTTGTTAAACGGGATACTACCTCGGAGTATGAAAAACTGTTTTTT. Translated: CSVVKRDTTSEYEKLFF. V gene TRBV29-1 combines with J gene TRBJ1-4; D gene unclear. The CDR3 totals 17 residues. Germline values: CDR1 SQVTM, CDR2 ANQGSEA. Deletions cut 4 bases from V and 6 bases from J, with 24 bases between.

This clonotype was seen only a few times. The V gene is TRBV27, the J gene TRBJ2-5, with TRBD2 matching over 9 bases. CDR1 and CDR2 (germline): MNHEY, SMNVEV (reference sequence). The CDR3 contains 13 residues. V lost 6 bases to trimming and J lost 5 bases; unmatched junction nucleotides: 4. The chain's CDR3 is CASRRGGRETQYF. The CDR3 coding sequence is TGTGCCAGCAGGCGGGGGGGCAGGGAGACCCAGTACTTC.

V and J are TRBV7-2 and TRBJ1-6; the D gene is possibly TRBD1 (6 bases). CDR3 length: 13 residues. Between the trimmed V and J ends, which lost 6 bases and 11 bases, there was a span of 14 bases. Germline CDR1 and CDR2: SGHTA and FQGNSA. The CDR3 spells CASRGGGPTPLHF. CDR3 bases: TGTGCCAGCAGGGGAGGGGGGCCGACACCCCTCCACTTT.

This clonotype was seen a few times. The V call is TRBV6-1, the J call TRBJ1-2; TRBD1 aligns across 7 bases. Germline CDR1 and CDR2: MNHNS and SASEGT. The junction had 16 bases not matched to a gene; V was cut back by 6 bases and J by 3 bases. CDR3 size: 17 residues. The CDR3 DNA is TGTGCCAGCAGAATAGACAGGGACTGGGGCAGGGACTATGGCTACACCTTC. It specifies CASRIDRDWGRDYGYTF.

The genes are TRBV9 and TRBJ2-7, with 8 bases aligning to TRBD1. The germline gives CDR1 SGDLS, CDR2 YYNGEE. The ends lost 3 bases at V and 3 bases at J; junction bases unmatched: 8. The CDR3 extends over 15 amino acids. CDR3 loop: CASSASGGAGYEQYF. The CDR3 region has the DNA TGTGCCAGCAGCGCCTCAGGGGGCGCGGGCTACGAGCAGTACTTC.

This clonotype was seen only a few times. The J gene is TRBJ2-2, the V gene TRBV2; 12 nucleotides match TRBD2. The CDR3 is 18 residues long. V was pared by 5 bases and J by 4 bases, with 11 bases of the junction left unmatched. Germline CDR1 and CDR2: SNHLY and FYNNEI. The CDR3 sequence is CASSKTSGSGAATGELFF. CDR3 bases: TGTGCCAGCAGTAAGACTAGCGGGAGTGGGGCGGCCACCGGGGAGCTGTTTTTT.

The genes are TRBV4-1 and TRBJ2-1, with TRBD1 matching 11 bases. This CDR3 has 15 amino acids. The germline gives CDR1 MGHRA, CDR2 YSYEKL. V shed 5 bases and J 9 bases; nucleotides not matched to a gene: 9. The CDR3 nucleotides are TGCGCCAGCAGCTATACGGGACAGGGGGGACTTGAGCAGTTCTTC. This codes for CASSYTGQGGLEQFF.

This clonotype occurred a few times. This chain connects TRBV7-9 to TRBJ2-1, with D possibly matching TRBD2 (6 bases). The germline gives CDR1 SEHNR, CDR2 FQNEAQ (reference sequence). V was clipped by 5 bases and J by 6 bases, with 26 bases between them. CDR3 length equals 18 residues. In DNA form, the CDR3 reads TGTGCCAGCAGCGTAAGTTGGGGGGATTCCGGCGATGGCAATGAGCAGTTCTTC. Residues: CASSVSWGDSGDGNEQFF.

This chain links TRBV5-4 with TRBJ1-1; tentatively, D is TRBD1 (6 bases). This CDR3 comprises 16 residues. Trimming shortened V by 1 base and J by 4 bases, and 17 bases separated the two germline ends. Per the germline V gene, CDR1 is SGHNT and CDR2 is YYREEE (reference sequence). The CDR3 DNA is TGTGCCAGCAGCTTGACTGAGGCAGGGGTCGGCACTGAAGCTTTCTTT. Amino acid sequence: CASSLTEAGVGTEAFF.

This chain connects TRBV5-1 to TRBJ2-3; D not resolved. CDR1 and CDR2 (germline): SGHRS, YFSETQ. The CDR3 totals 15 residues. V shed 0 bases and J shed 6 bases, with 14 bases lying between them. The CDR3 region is CASSLESPASDTQYF. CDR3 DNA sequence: TGCGCCAGCAGCTTGGAGTCCCCGGCTTCTGATACGCAGTATTTT.

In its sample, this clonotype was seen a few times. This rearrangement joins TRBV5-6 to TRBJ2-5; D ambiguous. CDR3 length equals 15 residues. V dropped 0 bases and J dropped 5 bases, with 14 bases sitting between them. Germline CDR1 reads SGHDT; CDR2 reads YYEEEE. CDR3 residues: CASSLEAYLGETQYF. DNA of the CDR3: TGTGCCAGCAGCTTGGAGGCTTACCTGGGGGAGACCCAGTACTTC.

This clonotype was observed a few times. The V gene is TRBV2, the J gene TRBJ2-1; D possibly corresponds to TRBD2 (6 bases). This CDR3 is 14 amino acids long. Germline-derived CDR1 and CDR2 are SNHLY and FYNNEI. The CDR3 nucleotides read TGTGCTCAAAAGGTGGGGGAGGAGGACAATGAGCAGTTCTTC. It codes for CAQKVGEEDNEQFF.

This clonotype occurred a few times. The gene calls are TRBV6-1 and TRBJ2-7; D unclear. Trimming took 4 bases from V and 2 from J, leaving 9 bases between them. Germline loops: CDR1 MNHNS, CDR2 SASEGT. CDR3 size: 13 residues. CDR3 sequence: CASSAGSAYEQYF. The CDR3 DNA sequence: TGTGCCAGCAGTGCCGGATCCGCCTACGAGCAGTACTTC.

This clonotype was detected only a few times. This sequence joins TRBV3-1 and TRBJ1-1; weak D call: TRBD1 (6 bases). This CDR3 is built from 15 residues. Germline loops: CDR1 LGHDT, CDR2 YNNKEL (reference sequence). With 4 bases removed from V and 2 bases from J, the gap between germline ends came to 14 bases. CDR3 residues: CASSLPGHLNTEAFF. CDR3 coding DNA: TGTGCCAGCAGCCTTCCGGGACATCTTAACACTGAAGCTTTCTTT.

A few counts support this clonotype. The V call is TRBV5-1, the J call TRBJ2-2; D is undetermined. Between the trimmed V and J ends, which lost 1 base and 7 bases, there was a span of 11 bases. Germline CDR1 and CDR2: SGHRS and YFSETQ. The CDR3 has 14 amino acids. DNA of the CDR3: TGCGCCAGCAGCTTGAGTCCACTGGACGGGGAGCTGTTTTTT. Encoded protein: CASSLSPLDGELFF. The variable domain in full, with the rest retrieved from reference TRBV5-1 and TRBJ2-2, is KAGVTQTPRYLIKTRGQQVTLSCSPISGHRSVSWYQQTPGQGLQFLFEYFSETQRNKGNFPGRFSGRQFSNSRSEMNVSTLELGDSALYLCASSLSPLDGELFFGEGSRLTVL.

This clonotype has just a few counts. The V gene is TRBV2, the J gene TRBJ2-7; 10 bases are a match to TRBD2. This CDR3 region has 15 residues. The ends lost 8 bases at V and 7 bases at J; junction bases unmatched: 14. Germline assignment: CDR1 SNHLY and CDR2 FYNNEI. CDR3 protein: CASGRGLAGEGEQYF. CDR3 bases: TGTGCCAGCGGAAGAGGCCTAGCGGGAGAGGGTGAGCAGTACTTC.

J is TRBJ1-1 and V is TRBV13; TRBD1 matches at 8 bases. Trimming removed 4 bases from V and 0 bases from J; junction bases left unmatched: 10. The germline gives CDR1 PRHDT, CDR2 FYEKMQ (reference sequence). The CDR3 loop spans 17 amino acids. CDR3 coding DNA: TGTGCCAGCAGCTCTACAAGACAGGGGCATTTGAACACTGAAGCTTTCTTT. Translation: CASSSTRQGHLNTEAFF.

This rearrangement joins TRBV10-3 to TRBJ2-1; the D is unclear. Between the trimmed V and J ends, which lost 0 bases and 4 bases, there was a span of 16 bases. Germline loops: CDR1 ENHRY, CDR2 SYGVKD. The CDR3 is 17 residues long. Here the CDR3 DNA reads TGTGCCATCAGTGAGTCTACTGTGGCGGCACCTTACAATGAGCAGTTCTTC. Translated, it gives CAISESTVAAPYNEQFF.

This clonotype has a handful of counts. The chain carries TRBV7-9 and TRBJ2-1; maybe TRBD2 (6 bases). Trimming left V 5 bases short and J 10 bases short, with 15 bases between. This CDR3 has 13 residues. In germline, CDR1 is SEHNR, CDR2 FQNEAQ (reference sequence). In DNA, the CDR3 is TGTGCCAGCAGCCGGGACTCAGGAGGCGAGCAGTTCTTC. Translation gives CASSRDSGGEQFF.

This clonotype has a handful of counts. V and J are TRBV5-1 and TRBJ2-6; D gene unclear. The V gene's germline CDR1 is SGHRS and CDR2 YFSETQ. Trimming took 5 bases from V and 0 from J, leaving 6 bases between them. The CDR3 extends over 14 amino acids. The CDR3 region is CASSETSGANVLTF. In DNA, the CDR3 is TGCGCCAGCAGTGAAACCTCTGGGGCCAACGTCCTGACTTTC.

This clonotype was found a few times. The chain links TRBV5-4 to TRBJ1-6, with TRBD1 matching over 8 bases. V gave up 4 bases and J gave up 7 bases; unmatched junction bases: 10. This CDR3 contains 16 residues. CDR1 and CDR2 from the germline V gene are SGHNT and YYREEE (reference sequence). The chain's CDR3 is CASSPDRVMRNSPLHF. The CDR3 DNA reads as TGTGCCAGCAGCCCGGACAGGGTCATGCGGAATTCACCCCTCCACTTT.

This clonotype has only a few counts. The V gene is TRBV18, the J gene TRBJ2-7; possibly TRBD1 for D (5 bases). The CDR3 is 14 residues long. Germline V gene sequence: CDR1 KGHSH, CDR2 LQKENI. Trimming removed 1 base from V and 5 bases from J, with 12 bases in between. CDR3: CASSPLDSTNEQYF. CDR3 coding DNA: TGTGCCAGCTCACCACTCGACAGCACCAACGAGCAGTACTTC.

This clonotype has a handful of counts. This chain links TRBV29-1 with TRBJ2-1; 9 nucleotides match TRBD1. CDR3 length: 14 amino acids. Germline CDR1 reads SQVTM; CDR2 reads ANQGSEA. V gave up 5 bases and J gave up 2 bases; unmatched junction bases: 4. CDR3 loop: CSVTDRGTYNEQFF. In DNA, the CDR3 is TGCAGCGTTACGGACAGGGGAACCTACAATGAGCAGTTCTTC.

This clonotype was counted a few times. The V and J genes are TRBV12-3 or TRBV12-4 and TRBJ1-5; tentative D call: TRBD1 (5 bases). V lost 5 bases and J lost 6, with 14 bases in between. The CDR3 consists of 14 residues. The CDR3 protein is CASSHVGGTQPQHF. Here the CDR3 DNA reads TGTGCCAGCAGTCACGTGGGAGGGACTCAGCCCCAGCATTTT.